This record looks at one TCR beta chain sequence and its context. The assay was immunoSEQ multiplex PCR, and TCRdb's table has in-frame clones only and misses some. Altogether fewer than 200,000 clones are present, roughly 93% being singletons, with the ten largest covering roughly 5.3%. The data were obtained in a study of blood T cell repertoires in COVID-19. Background on the study: Samples of COVID-19 (acute and convalescent) were obtained from the United States, Italy and Spain.

The TCR originated in a man younger than 35 with COVID-19, enrolled during active disease. Source material: peripheral blood.

CDR3 region: CASSQETGSPEAFF. CDR3 DNA sequence: TGTGCCAGCAGCCAGGAGACGGGGTCCCCTGAAGCTTTCTTT. The chain recombines TRBV14 with TRBJ1-1; D uncertain. The V end was cut by 3 bases, the J end by 6 bases, with 14 bases between. The V gene's germline CDR1 is SGHDN and CDR2 FVKESK. The CDR3 is made up of 14 amino acids.